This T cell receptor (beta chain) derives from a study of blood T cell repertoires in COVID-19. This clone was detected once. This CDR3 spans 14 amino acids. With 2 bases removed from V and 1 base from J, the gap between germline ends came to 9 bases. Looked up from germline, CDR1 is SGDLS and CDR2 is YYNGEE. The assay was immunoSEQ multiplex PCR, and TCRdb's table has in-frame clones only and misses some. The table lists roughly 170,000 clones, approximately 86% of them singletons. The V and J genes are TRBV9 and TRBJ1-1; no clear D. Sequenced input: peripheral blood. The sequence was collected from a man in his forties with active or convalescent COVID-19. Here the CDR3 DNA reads TGTGCCAGCAGCGTTCGAGGAGAGAACACTGAAGCTTTCTTT. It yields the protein CASSVRGENTEAFF.